The present entry profiles one TCR beta chain with its context. What this receptor recognizes is not known. No much larger clone is present one base from it, and per-base qualities are unavailable. The data are from a study of blood T cell repertoires in COVID-19 (dated by TCRdb to the early 2020s). The study in broad terms: Samples from collaborators originated in the United States, Italy and Spain and spanned both the acute and convalescent phases of COVID-19. The prospective study material was composed of cDNA or gDNA derived from T cells, B-cell-depleted T cells, or PBMCs. The dataset comprised deeply sampled blood TCRbeta repertoires from subjects exposed to, actively infected with, or recovered from COVID-19. The repertoires were released in a freely available public database intended as a resource for research on the immune response to SARS-CoV-2. The samples were drawn from two sources: the first 160 participants of the ongoing ImmuneRACE study, and 1,254 subjects contributed by 6 global collaborators. Sample metadata almost always included a de-identified subject ID, COVID-19 status, age in years and sex. Where available, HLA class I and class II types were taken from metadata supplied by the sample provider and were not determined by assay-based typing. Results and caveats for the whole study, not just this receptor: The amount of clinical and demographic metadata varied by source and participant and was provided uncurated.

The CDR3 measures 15 amino acids from cysteine to phenylalanine. The sequence is cut down to CDR3 DNA, 45 bases in frame from base 1. CDR1 SGHDT and CDR2 YYEEEE are derived from the germline V gene. V is pared back by 4 bases and J by 4 bases, with 17 bases lying between the germline termini. TCRbeta CDR3 regions were amplified from genomic DNA using the immunoSEQ Assay, a bias-controlled multiplex PCR. Per the original workflow: The number of nucleated cells in each sample was estimated from the amplification of reference gene primers within the assay. To quantify the absolute abundance of each unique TCRbeta CDR3 rearrangement, sequence reads were collapsed and filtered. For each sample, productive Simpson clonality was calculated as the square root of Simpson's diversity index across productive rearrangements. TCRdb obtained this table from immuneACCESS and retained in-frame rearrangements with V and J assigned. These tables miss some clones; where compared with another copy, unresolved V genes account for less than half of the shortfall, and the remainder is unexplained. Clone size and V and J calls were adopted from that table, with D and trimming inferred from the DNA. The sample table holds 150,000 or so clones, of which over 80% were seen once. The ten largest clones take up approximately 2.7% of the sample.

Collaborating institutions collected whole blood in K2EDTA tubes following their own protocols. Collaborator samples were shipped for TCRbeta analysis as frozen whole blood, isolated PBMCs, or DNA extracted from either sample type. Sequenced: peripheral blood. The V and J segments used are TRBV5-6 and TRBJ1-2; the D gene is possibly TRBD1, with 6 bases matching. The receptor was derived from a woman between 35 and 50 years old with active or convalescent COVID-19. The base sequence is TGTGCCAGCAGCCCGACTACAGGGTTTGTCTATGGCTACACCTTC. It specifies CASSPTTGFVYGYTF. The variable domain in full, with residues beyond the CDR3 obtained from the reference TRBV5-6 and TRBJ1-2 genes, is DAGVTQSPTHLIKTRGQQVTLRCSPKSGHDTVSWYQQALGQGPQFIFQYYEEEERQRGNFPDRFSGHQFPNYSSELNVNALLLGDSALYLCASSPTTGFVYGYTFGSGTRLTVV.